Below are 9 T cell receptor beta chains sequenced from a single sample in a study of vaccination and CD4 T cells after COVID-19. Treatment in this sample: 10-day PBMC culture with coronavirus spike peptide pools or control peptides (ViraFEST assay). Cultured CD4+ T cell DNA underwent sequencing with the Oncomine TCR Beta short-read assay. Each CDR3 protein gets one entry after TCRdb re-called the PCR reads with MiXCR. The sample comprises approximately 16,000 distinct CDR3 sequences, less than 30% of which are singletons, and about 24% rests with the top ten. The antigens of these receptors remain unknown. Sample: cultured CD4+ T cells from blood. Receptors originate from a human donor with COVID-19.

This clonotype has a handful of counts. The chain has TRBV7-9 and TRBJ2-5; D unresolved. V gave up 1 base and J gave up 2 bases, with 5 bases separating them. Germline V gives CDR1 SEHNR, CDR2 FQNEAQ (reference sequence). This CDR3 has 13 amino acids. For the CDR3, the DNA is TGTGCCAGCAGCTTAGACAGACAAGAGACCCAGTACTTC. Translated, it gives CASSLDRQETQYF. The variable domain in full, completed from reference TRBV7-9 and TRBJ2-5, reads DTGVSQNPRHKITKRGQNVTFRCDPISEHNRLYWYRQTLGQGPEFLTYFQNEAQLEKSRLLSDRFSAERPKGSFSTLEIQRTEQGDSAMYLCASSLDRQETQYFGPGTRLLVL.

This chain links TRBV6-5 with TRBJ2-5; possible D gene TRBD1, 6 bases. Between the trimmed V and J ends, which lost 3 bases and 7 bases, there was a span of 24 bases. The CDR3 length is 17 residues. Germline CDR1 reads MNHEY; CDR2 reads SVGAGI. CDR3 DNA: TGTGCCAGCAGTTATGCGGCAGGGGTTGACCGACGGGCGACCCAGTACTTC. It specifies CASSYAAGVDRRATQYF.

This clonotype has just a few counts. The chain carries TRBV6-1 and TRBJ1-6, with 7 bases aligning to TRBD1. V shed 1 base, J shed 10 bases, and the junction held 4 bases outside the gene matches. CDR3 size: 14 residues. Per germline, CDR1 MNHNS and CDR2 SASEGT. The CDR3 DNA reads TGTGCCAGCAGTGAAGGACAGGGTGGCTCACCCCTCCACTTT. The encoded protein is CASSEGQGGSPLHF.

J is TRBJ2-5 and V is TRBV28; the D gene could be TRBD1 or TRBD2 (6 bases each). In germline, CDR1 is MDHEN, CDR2 SYDVKM. The V and J ends lost 4 bases and 5 bases respectively, with 14 bases between them. The CDR3 consists of 14 residues. CDR3 sequence (DNA): TGTGCCAGCAGTTCACAGGGTCGGGGGGAGACCCAGTACTTC. Its protein product is CASSSQGRGETQYF. The full variable domain, with the rest looked up from reference TRBV28 and TRBJ2-5, is DVKVTQSSRYLVKRTGEKVFLECVQDMDHENMFWYRQDPGLGLRLIYFSYDVKMKEKGDIPEGYSVSREKKERFSLILESASTNQTSMYLCASSSQGRGETQYFGPGTRLLVL.

The J gene is TRBJ1-1, the V gene TRBV28; D gene ambiguous. CDR3 length equals 14 residues. Trimming cost V 0 bases and J 2 bases, with 7 bases left between them. Per the germline V gene, CDR1 is MDHEN and CDR2 is SYDVKM. The CDR3 loop reads CASSLWGINTEAFF. As DNA, the CDR3 is TGTGCCAGCAGTTTATGGGGGATTAACACTGAAGCTTTCTTT.

This clonotype is medium-sized. The rearrangement joins TRBV6-1 to TRBJ1-2; the D gene is possibly TRBD1 (5 bases). Germline-derived CDR1 and CDR2 are MNHNS and SASEGT. The CDR3 runs to 12 residues. Trimming removed 10 bases from V and 8 bases from J, with 17 bases in between. The chain's CDR3 is CATQGGGQGYTF. CDR3 DNA sequence: TGTGCCACTCAAGGCGGGGGTCAAGGCTACACCTTC.

This clonotype occurred a few times. This chain connects TRBV6-2 or TRBV6-3 to TRBJ1-1; possibly TRBD1 for D (6 bases). Trimming stripped 6 bases from V and 4 bases from J, with 18 bases between. The V gene's germline CDR1 is MNHEY and CDR2 SVGEGT. The CDR3 has 15 amino acids. The CDR3 loop is CASRWGRGRRTEAFF. Written as DNA, the CDR3 is TGTGCCAGCAGGTGGGGCAGGGGACGCCGCACTGAAGCTTTCTTT.

CDR3 sequence: CASSFWTGHEEQFF. For the CDR3, the DNA is TGTGCCAGCAGCTTCTGGACAGGTCACGAGGAGCAGTTCTTC. This chain uses TRBV5-8 with TRBJ2-1; 7 bases are a match to TRBD1. The length of the CDR3 is 14 residues. V was pared by 2 bases and J by 10 bases, with 9 bases of the junction left unmatched. Germline loops: CDR1 SGHTS, CDR2 YDEGEE. The whole variable domain, remainder taken from reference TRBV5-8 and TRBJ2-1, is EAGVTQSPTHLIKTRGQQATLRCSPISGHTSVYWYQQALGLGLQFLLWYDEGEERNRGNFPPRFSGRQFPNYSSELNVNALELEDSALYLCASSFWTGHEEQFFGPGTRLTVL.

This chain joins TRBV6-1 and TRBJ2-2; tentatively, D is TRBD1 or TRBD2 (5 bases each). Trimming removed 7 bases at V and 0 bases at J, with 15 bases between. Germline V gives CDR1 MNHNS, CDR2 SASEGT. The CDR3 loop spans 16 amino acids. The CDR3 DNA sequence: TGTGCCAGCAATACTGTTCGGGGACCGAACACCGGGGAGCTGTTTTTT. Translation: CASNTVRGPNTGELFF.